This entry describes one T cell receptor (beta chain). The CDR3 is made up of 15 amino acids. V shed 0 bases and J 9 bases; nucleotides not matched to a gene: 8. Per germline, CDR1 SGHTA and CDR2 FQGTGA. This specimen belongs to a study of blood T cell repertoires in COVID-19. Study as a whole: There were acute and convalescent COVID-19 samples, and they came from the United States, Italy and Spain. In each case, the material was cDNA or gDNA derived from T cells, B-cell-depleted T cells, or PBMCs.

Source study methods: It was from reference gene primer amplification that nucleated cell counts were estimated. This table comes from immunoSEQ multiplex PCR, and its TCRdb copy is limited to in-frame clones, with some not included. Clone size and V and J calls were adopted from that table, with D and trimming inferred from the DNA. The repertoire holds around 120,000 clones, with about 80% as singletons. The V and J genes are TRBV7-3 and TRBJ2-3, with 8 bases identical to TRBD1. This clonotype was sampled from a woman of 80 years or more with acute or convalescent COVID-19. Sample: peripheral blood. CDR3 coding DNA: TGTGCCAGCAGCTTAACGGGGACAGGCTCCCAGACGCAGTATTTT. This gives the protein CASSLTGTGSQTQYF.